These 27 T cell receptor beta chains were all obtained from the same sample, sequenced in a study of cytomegalovirus exposure and HLA in healthy donors (dated by TCRdb to the late 2010s). Library method: the immunoSEQ multiplex PCR assay. The multiplex PCR relied on a mix of 60 forward primers for TCR Vbeta segments and 13 reverse primers for TCR Jbeta segments. Imported from immuneACCESS, the table was reduced by TCRdb to in-frame sequences with V and J called. These copies leave out some clones; in studies compared against another copy, an unresolved V gene accounts for under half, and the cause of the remainder is not known. The sample yields about 120,000 clones; around 74% were counted once. The ten largest clones represent approximately 30% of the sample. Sequencing used PBMCs. The receptor set was obtained from a man aged 60-69 years in good health and CMV-seropositive.

The chain couples TRBV18 to TRBJ1-5; D remains unclear. Deletions cut 3 bases from V and 1 base from J, with 4 bases between. Germline V gives CDR1 KGHSH, CDR2 LQKENI. This CDR3 region has 13 residues. The CDR3 coding sequence is TGTGCCAGCTCACCCGAGAGCAATCAGCCCCAGCATTTT. Amino acids: CASSPESNQPQHF.

V and J are TRBV9 and TRBJ2-7; TRBD2 aligns across 10 bases. There are 15 residues in the CDR3. V lost 4 bases and J lost 2; bases outside the gene matches: 6. CDR1 is SGDLS, CDR2 YYNGEE, per germline. The CDR3 bases are TGTGCCAGCAGCTCCGCCGGGACTAGCGCCTACGAGCAGTACTTC. Protein product: CASSSAGTSAYEQYF.

This clone turned up a few times. The chain couples TRBV2 to TRBJ1-2; 8 bases match TRBD1. Unmatched junction bases numbered 3, after V lost 5 bases and J lost 4 bases. This CDR3 contains 13 residues. CDR1 is SNHLY and CDR2 is FYNNEI in the germline V gene. DNA for the CDR3: TGTGCCAGCAGTTTGGACAGGGCCTATGGCTACACCTTC. Translation: CASSLDRAYGYTF.

This sequence joins TRBV2 and TRBJ2-3; 10 bases line up with TRBD2. In germline, CDR1 is SNHLY, CDR2 FYNNEI. J lost 3 bases, V lost 4 bases, and 4 bases had no gene match. The CDR3 extends over 15 amino acids. CDR3 nucleotide sequence: TGTGCCAGCAGTGTAGCGGGAGGTGCAACAGATACGCAGTATTTT. This sequence encodes CASSVAGGATDTQYF.

The chain has TRBV6-5 and TRBJ1-5; D call uncertain. Per the germline V gene, CDR1 is MNHEY and CDR2 is SVGAGI. The V and J ends lost 7 bases and 2 bases respectively, with 9 bases between them. The CDR3 runs to 13 residues. CDR3 bases: TGTGCCAGCACTCCGAGTCGCAATCAGCCCCAGCATTTT. This sequence encodes CASTPSRNQPQHF.

The chain combines TRBV9 with TRBJ1-1; maybe TRBD1 (6 bases). The CDR3 totals 15 residues. The germline CDR1 and CDR2 sequences are SGDLS and YYNGEE. V lost 1 base to trimming and J lost 4 bases, with 14 bases between them. The CDR3 DNA is TGTGCCAGCAGCGTAAGAGGGGGGGTTGGCACTGAAGCTTTCTTT. Translated: CASSVRGGVGTEAFF.

CDR3 sequence (DNA): TGTGCCCTGGACGGGGGGGAGCAGTACTTC. This gives the protein CALDGGEQYF. The chain uses TRBV30 and TRBJ2-7, with TRBD2 matching 7 bases. J lost 7 bases, V lost 8 bases, and 5 bases had no gene match. CDR3 length: 10 amino acids. The V gene's germline CDR1 is GTSNPN and CDR2 SVGIG (reference sequence). Complete variable domain (other parts from reference TRBV30 and TRBJ2-7): SQTIHQWPATLVQPVGSPLSLECTVEGTSNPNLYWYRQAAGRGLQLLFYSVGIGQISSEVPQNLSASRPQDRQFILSSKKLLLSDSGFYLCALDGGEQYFGPGTRLTVT.

This chain's CDR3 is CALKYGVDTEAFF. CDR3 nucleotide sequence: TGTGCCCTCAAGTACGGGGTGGACACTGAAGCTTTCTTT. The gene calls are TRBV10-3 and TRBJ1-1; D gene ambiguous. Germline CDR1 ENHRY, CDR2 SYGVKD. Trimming cost V 11 bases and J 3 bases, with 16 bases left between them. This CDR3 is built from 13 residues.

The chain joins TRBV6-1 to TRBJ1-4; 10 positions agree with TRBD1. V gave up 4 bases and J gave up 5 bases; unmatched junction bases: 1. The CDR3 is made up of 14 amino acids. Germline V lookup: CDR1 MNHNS, CDR2 SASEGT. In DNA, the CDR3 is TGTGCCAGCAGTGGGGACAGGGGAAATGAAAAACTGTTTTTT. Translated, it gives CASSGDRGNEKLFF.

This rearrangement joins TRBV28 to TRBJ2-7; a possible D gene is TRBD2 (6 bases). The CDR3 has 16 amino acids. CDR1 is MDHEN, CDR2 SYDVKM, per germline. The V gene lost 1 base and the J gene lost 4 bases, with 17 bases spanning the gap. The chain's CDR3 is CASSLSSRRGGYEQYF. CDR3 bases: TGTGCCAGCAGTTTATCTAGTAGGCGGGGAGGATACGAGCAGTACTTC. Full variable domain (outside the CDR3, taken from reference TRBV28 and TRBJ2-7): DVKVTQSSRYLVKRTGEKVFLECVQDMDHENMFWYRQDPGLGLRLIYFSYDVKMKEKGDIPEGYSVSREKKERFSLILESASTNQTSMYLCASSLSSRRGGYEQYFGPGTRLTVT.

The chain is built from TRBV7-2 and TRBJ2-7; TRBD1 aligns across 9 bases. Germline assignment: CDR1 SGHTA and CDR2 FQGNSA. Trimming removed 5 bases from V and 3 bases from J; junction bases left unmatched: 8. The CDR3 is 15 amino acids. CDR3 sequence (DNA): TGTGCCAGCAGCGGGGCCGGGACAGGGTACTACGAGCAGTACTTC. Residues: CASSGAGTGYYEQYF.

The J gene is TRBJ2-7, the V gene TRBV19; TRBD2 matches 7 bases. This CDR3 contains 15 residues. Per germline, CDR1 LNHDA and CDR2 SQIVND (reference sequence). After removal of 5 bases from V and 2 bases from J, the junction contained 9 bases not matched to a gene. The CDR3 protein is CASSAGTGGAYEQYF. The CDR3 nucleotides are TGTGCCAGTAGTGCCGGGACGGGAGGAGCCTACGAGCAGTACTTC. Variable domain in full (rest from reference TRBV19 and TRBJ2-7): DGGITQSPKYLFRKEGQNVTLSCEQNLNHDAMYWYRQDPGQGLRLIYYSQIVNDFQKGDIAEGYSVSREKKESFPLTVTSAQKNPTAFYLCASSAGTGGAYEQYFGPGTRLTVT.

The rearrangement links TRBV7-8 to TRBJ2-5; possibly TRBD1 for D (6 bases). The end of the DNA aligns better with TRBJ2-7, so the J call may be wrong. Germline values: CDR1 SGHVS, CDR2 FQNEAQ. The CDR3 loop spans 14 amino acids. The CDR3 bases are TGTGCCAGCAGCTTAGGGACAGCCAACTACGAGCAGTACTTC. Its translation: CASSLGTANYEQYF.

The chain joins TRBV6-4 to TRBJ1-2, with TRBD1 as a possible D gene (5 bases). Trimming removed 2 bases at V and 8 bases at J, with 15 bases between. CDR3 length equals 14 residues. The germline gives CDR1 MRHNA, CDR2 SNTAGT. The CDR3 region has the DNA TGTGCCAGCAGTGACGCCGGGGGATTCGGGGGCTACACCTTC. It yields the protein CASSDAGGFGGYTF.

This clone was counted only a few times. The V gene is TRBV25-1, the J gene TRBJ1-4; 10 bases map to TRBD1. Germline loops: CDR1 MGHDK, CDR2 SYGVNS. Trimming at V came to 6 bases and at J to 6 bases, leaving 1 base not matched to a gene. This CDR3 has 13 amino acids. The CDR3 coding sequence is TGTGCCAGCAGAGGGACAGGGGATGAAAAACTGTTTTTT. Translation gives CASRGTGDEKLFF.

The rearrangement joins TRBV2 to TRBJ1-1; TRBD1 might be the D (6 bases). The CDR3 covers 14 residues. The V and J ends lost 2 bases and 1 base respectively, with 8 bases between them. Germline loops: CDR1 SNHLY, CDR2 FYNNEI. This CDR3 reads CASSERGANTEAFF. Written as DNA, the CDR3 is TGTGCCAGCAGTGAACGGGGGGCGAACACTGAAGCTTTCTTT.

This clone has a handful of counts. The V and J genes are TRBV2 and TRBJ2-5; TRBD2 matches at 10 bases. The CDR3 runs 15 residues. V lost 2 bases, J lost 3 bases, and 3 bases stayed unmatched. Germline V lookup: CDR1 SNHLY, CDR2 FYNNEI. DNA of the CDR3: TGTGCCAGCAGTGAAATCCTAGCGGGGGAAGAGACCCAGTACTTC. Amino acids: CASSEILAGEETQYF.

This clone was seen only once. The V gene is TRBV5-3, the J gene TRBJ2-3; D not resolved. TRBV5-3 is placed among ORFs of uncertain function. V lost 0 bases, J lost 3 bases, and 11 bases lay in between. CDR3 length: 15 amino acids. The CDR3 bases are TGTGCCAGAAGCTTGGCGCAGCGAAATACAGATACGCAGTATTTT. Protein product: CARSLAQRNTDTQYF.

For the CDR3, the DNA is TGTGCCAGCTCACCAGGGGGGGCGAGGGGTATGGAGAACACTGAAGCTTTCTTT. Protein product: CASSPGGARGMENTEAFF. The J gene is TRBJ1-1, the V gene TRBV18; D is possibly TRBD1 (6 bases). V lost 2 bases to trimming and J lost 1 base, with 20 bases between them. The CDR3 totals 18 residues. Germline V lookup: CDR1 KGHSH, CDR2 LQKENI.

The chain couples TRBV9 to TRBJ1-1; perhaps TRBD1 as D (5 bases). CDR3 length equals 15 residues. Trimming left V 0 bases short and J 4 bases short, with 13 bases between. The germline CDR1 and CDR2 sequences are SGDLS and YYNGEE. The CDR3 nucleotides read TGTGCCAGCAGCGTAGAGGGGCAGGGAGGCACTGAAGCTTTCTTT. Its translation is CASSVEGQGGTEAFF.

For the CDR3, the DNA is TGTGCCAGCACCTCGACTACAGCGTGCCAGTATTTT. Its translation: CASTSTTACQYF. V is TRBV6-5 and J is TRBJ2-3; possible D gene TRBD2, 5 bases. CDR1 and CDR2 (germline): MNHEY, SVGAGI. The CDR3 is 12 amino acids. V was shortened by 7 bases and J by 12 bases, with 17 bases between the two germline ends.

This clone has only a few counts. This sequence joins TRBV27 and TRBJ2-7, with a possible D match to TRBD2 (5 bases). This CDR3 region has 11 residues. Looked up from germline, CDR1 is MNHEY and CDR2 is SMNVEV (reference sequence). V gave up 8 bases and J gave up 2 bases, with 7 bases separating them. CDR3 DNA: TGTGCCAGCGGGAGAACCTACGAGCAGTACTTC. Protein: CASGRTYEQYF.

This clone appeared once. The chain carries TRBV2 and TRBJ2-7; 13 bases are a match to TRBD2. The trim removed 7 bases at V and 6 bases at J, leaving 9 bases unmatched. CDR3 size: 15 residues. Per germline, CDR1 SNHLY and CDR2 FYNNEI. In DNA, the CDR3 is TGTGCCAGCAAGACCGGGACTAGCGGGACCTCCGAGCAGTACTTC. Amino acids: CASKTGTSGTSEQYF.

CDR3 nucleotide sequence: TGTGCCAGCAGCCGCGGGAGGGGGATCGAGCAGTACTTC. It yields the protein CASSRGRGIEQYF. This sequence joins TRBV11-3 and TRBJ2-7; 9 nucleotides align to TRBD2. V lost 5 bases to trimming and J lost 6 bases; unmatched junction nucleotides: 5. Germline values: CDR1 SGHNT, CDR2 YENEEA. This CDR3 has 13 residues.

This chain joins TRBV2 and TRBJ1-5; TRBD1 matches at 8 bases. The germline V gene encodes CDR1 SNHLY and CDR2 FYNNEI. This CDR3 spans 16 amino acids. V trimming: 3 bases; J trimming: 4 bases; junction bases outside the gene matches: 8. DNA for the CDR3: TGTGCCAGCAGTGACGGACAGGGATGGACTAATCAGCCCCAGCATTTT. It encodes CASSDGQGWTNQPQHF.

This clone has more than one count but fewer than ten. CDR3: CAWAGTGGRAFF. CDR3 sequence (DNA): TGTGCCTGGGCCGGGACAGGGGGCCGGGCTTTCTTT. The rearrangement uses TRBV30 and TRBJ1-1; 12 bases agree with TRBD1. The CDR3 has 12 residues. In germline, CDR1 is GTSNPN, CDR2 SVGIG (reference sequence). V was clipped by 5 bases and J by 11 bases; unmatched bases: 6.

This clone was counted a few times. This chain connects TRBV9 to TRBJ2-7, with TRBD2 matching 7 bases. With V trimmed by 4 bases and J by 0 bases, 4 bases remained unmatched. CDR1 and CDR2 (germline): SGDLS, YYNGEE. CDR3 length: 14 amino acids. The CDR3 loop reads CASSSSGTSYEQYF. The CDR3 coding sequence is TGTGCCAGCAGCTCTAGCGGTACCTCCTACGAGCAGTACTTC.